This is a list of T cell receptor beta chains from one sample in a study of shared clonotypes between healthy human individuals. The assay was immunoSEQ multiplex PCR, and TCRdb's table has in-frame clones only and misses some. Seen here are almost 700,000 clones, about 91% observed once, and the top ten hold 24%. Sample: naive CD8+ T cells sorted from blood. Receptor source: a man in his thirties or forties in good health. Both conserved end residues are part of each CDR3. Each record gives: J gene, D gene, CDR3 length, V gene, clone size, CDR3 DNA, CDR3 protein. D genes are given only for firm matches. Expanded clones get a size class; other rows say once, few or many, or leave the size out.

j_call: TRBJ2-4
d_call: TRBD2
cdr3_length: 18
v_call: TRBV23-1
clone_size: NA
cdr3_nt: TGCGCCAGCAGACAGGAACAGCGGGAGGAACTAGCCAAAAACATTCAGTACTTC
cdr3_aa: CASRQEQREELAKNIQYF

j_call: TRBJ1-2
d_call: NA
cdr3_length: 13
v_call: TRBV21-1
clone_size: NA
cdr3_nt: TGTGCCAGCAGCAAGCCCGGGTGGTATGGCTACACCTTC
cdr3_aa: CASSKPGWYGYTF

j_call: TRBJ1-1
d_call: NA
cdr3_length: 11
v_call: TRBV29-1
clone_size: NA
cdr3_nt: TGCAGCCCCGGCATGAACACTGAAGCTTTCTTT
cdr3_aa: CSPGMNTEAFF

j_call: TRBJ2-1
d_call: TRBD1
cdr3_length: 14
v_call: TRBV19
clone_size: NA
cdr3_nt: TGTGCCAGTAGTATGGGGACAGCCTACAATGAGCAGTTCTTC
cdr3_aa: CASSMGTAYNEQFF

j_call: TRBJ2-3
d_call: NA
cdr3_length: 14
v_call: TRBV27
clone_size: NA
cdr3_nt: TGTGCCAGCACCAACGGGGCCTCCACAGATACGCAGTATTTT
cdr3_aa: CASTNGASTDTQYF

j_call: TRBJ2-5
d_call: NA
cdr3_length: 15
v_call: TRBV27
clone_size: once
cdr3_nt: TGTGCCAGCAGTTTATGGTTTGGGGGGCAAGAGACCCAGTACTTC
cdr3_aa: CASSLWFGGQETQYF

j_call: TRBJ1-1
d_call: TRBD1
cdr3_length: 14
v_call: TRBV19
clone_size: NA
cdr3_nt: TGTGCCAGTCAGTGGGGACAGGGGGCCTCTGAAGCTTTCTTT
cdr3_aa: CASQWGQGASEAFF

j_call: TRBJ2-5
d_call: TRBD1
cdr3_length: 16
v_call: TRBV5-1
clone_size: NA
cdr3_nt: TGCGCCAGCAGCTTTGCGACAGGGCGGGTTGGAGAGACCCAGTACTTC
cdr3_aa: CASSFATGRVGETQYF

j_call: TRBJ2-1
d_call: NA
cdr3_length: 13
v_call: TRBV10-2
clone_size: NA
cdr3_nt: TGCGCCAGCAGTGACGGTAGGCGGAATGAGCAGTTCTTC
cdr3_aa: CASSDGRRNEQFF

j_call: TRBJ2-7
d_call: NA
cdr3_length: 8
v_call: TRBV4-3
clone_size: NA
cdr3_nt: TGCGCCAGCATTAAGCAGTACTTC
cdr3_aa: CASIKQYF

j_call: TRBJ2-7
d_call: NA
cdr3_length: 13
v_call: TRBV7-6
clone_size: NA
cdr3_nt: TGTGCCAGCAGCGGGGAGCCGGCCCGCGAGCAGTACTTC
cdr3_aa: CASSGEPAREQYF

j_call: TRBJ2-5
d_call: TRBD2
cdr3_length: 19
v_call: TRBV23-1
clone_size: NA
cdr3_nt: TGCGCCAGCAGTCAATTGGTATTTGGGACTAGCGGGAGCGAGGAGACCCAGTACTTC
cdr3_aa: CASSQLVFGTSGSEETQYF

j_call: TRBJ2-2
d_call: NA
cdr3_length: 14
v_call: TRBV15
clone_size: NA
cdr3_nt: TGTGCCACCAGCAGAGCTCCCTCGGCCGGGGAGCTGTTTTTT
cdr3_aa: CATSRAPSAGELFF

j_call: TRBJ2-7
d_call: TRBD1
cdr3_length: 15
v_call: TRBV9
clone_size: NA
cdr3_nt: TGTGCCAGCAGCGCCACGACAGGGCTTTCGACCGAGCAGTACTTC
cdr3_aa: CASSATTGLSTEQYF

j_call: TRBJ2-7
d_call: NA
cdr3_length: 15
v_call: TRBV4-1
clone_size: NA
cdr3_nt: TGCGCCAGCAGCCAACATGCAGGACGATCCTACGAGCAGTACTTC
cdr3_aa: CASSQHAGRSYEQYF

j_call: TRBJ2-7
d_call: NA
cdr3_length: 13
v_call: TRBV15
clone_size: NA
cdr3_nt: TGTGCCACCAGCACCAGGGTACCCTACGAGCAGTACTTC
cdr3_aa: CATSTRVPYEQYF

j_call: TRBJ1-5
d_call: NA
cdr3_length: 13
v_call: TRBV4-1
clone_size: NA
cdr3_nt: TGCGCCAGCAGCCAAGATGGGGATCAGCCCCAGCATTTT
cdr3_aa: CASSQDGDQPQHF

j_call: TRBJ2-1
d_call: NA
cdr3_length: 13
v_call: TRBV7-9
clone_size: NA
cdr3_nt: TGTGCCAGCAGCGGAGGGCGGGACAATGAGCAGTTCTTC
cdr3_aa: CASSGGRDNEQFF

j_call: TRBJ2-3
d_call: NA
cdr3_length: 14
v_call: TRBV2
clone_size: few
cdr3_nt: TGTGCCAGCAGCCCCGAGGCTAGCACAGATACGCAGTATTTT
cdr3_aa: CASSPEASTDTQYF

j_call: TRBJ1-1
d_call: TRBD1
cdr3_length: 16
v_call: TRBV6-5
clone_size: NA
cdr3_nt: TGTGCCAGCAGTTACTCGACAGGGGCTTTGAACACTGAAGCTTTCTTT
cdr3_aa: CASSYSTGALNTEAFF

j_call: TRBJ2-1
d_call: NA
cdr3_length: 15
v_call: TRBV11-2
clone_size: NA
cdr3_nt: TGTGCCAGCAGCGTAACTAGGGGGGGGTACAATGAGCAGTTCTTC
cdr3_aa: CASSVTRGGYNEQFF

j_call: TRBJ1-5
d_call: NA
cdr3_length: 17
v_call: TRBV15
clone_size: NA
cdr3_nt: TGTGCCACCAGCCCAGGGGCAGGGAGTGGTGGCAATCAGCCCCAGCATTTT
cdr3_aa: CATSPGAGSGGNQPQHF

j_call: TRBJ2-7
d_call: NA
cdr3_length: 16
v_call: TRBV9
clone_size: NA
cdr3_nt: TGTGCCAGCAGCGTAGGGGAGGGGGCTGTCTCCTACGAGCAGTACTTC
cdr3_aa: CASSVGEGAVSYEQYF

j_call: TRBJ2-3
d_call: NA
cdr3_length: 14
v_call: TRBV7-9
clone_size: NA
cdr3_nt: TGTGCCAGCAGCTTAGGAAATGTGGCAGATACGCAGTATTTT
cdr3_aa: CASSLGNVADTQYF

j_call: TRBJ1-2
d_call: NA
cdr3_length: 13
v_call: TRBV10-3
clone_size: NA
cdr3_nt: TGTGCCATCAGTGAGTCGAGTGGCTATGGCTACACCTTC
cdr3_aa: CAISESSGYGYTF

j_call: TRBJ2-7
d_call: NA
cdr3_length: 14
v_call: TRBV6-1
clone_size: NA
cdr3_nt: TGTGCCACCGGCGGAGAAACCGACCCCTACGAGCAGTACTTC
cdr3_aa: CATGGETDPYEQYF

j_call: TRBJ2-1
d_call: NA
cdr3_length: 13
v_call: TRBV30
clone_size: NA
cdr3_nt: TGTGCCGGGCTTATCGCCACCTACAATGAGCAGTTCTTC
cdr3_aa: CAGLIATYNEQFF

j_call: TRBJ2-1
d_call: NA
cdr3_length: 12
v_call: TRBV7-9
clone_size: NA
cdr3_nt: TGTGCCAGCAGCCTAACGGCGGGGGAGCAGTTCTTC
cdr3_aa: CASSLTAGEQFF

j_call: TRBJ2-7
d_call: NA
cdr3_length: 15
v_call: TRBV7-6
clone_size: NA
cdr3_nt: TGTGCCAGCAGCTTAGAGGCGGACAGATCCTACGAGCAGTACTTC
cdr3_aa: CASSLEADRSYEQYF

j_call: TRBJ2-5
d_call: NA
cdr3_length: 13
v_call: TRBV4-1
clone_size: NA
cdr3_nt: TGCGCCAGCAGCCAGGGGGTCCCGGAGACCCAGTACTTC
cdr3_aa: CASSQGVPETQYF

j_call: TRBJ1-4
d_call: NA
cdr3_length: 15
v_call: TRBV5-6
clone_size: NA
cdr3_nt: TGTGCCAGCAGCTTGGAAGGGAGTACTAATGAAAAACTGTTTTTT
cdr3_aa: CASSLEGSTNEKLFF

j_call: TRBJ2-1
d_call: NA
cdr3_length: 14
v_call: TRBV11-2
clone_size: NA
cdr3_nt: TGTGCCAGCAGCCCCCGGGACAACTACAATGAGCAGTTCTTC
cdr3_aa: CASSPRDNYNEQFF

j_call: TRBJ1-4
d_call: TRBD1
cdr3_length: 17
v_call: TRBV10-3
clone_size: NA
cdr3_nt: TGTGCCATCAGTGAGTTCAACCCGGGACAGCGAAAGGAAAAACTGTTTTTT
cdr3_aa: CAISEFNPGQRKEKLFF

j_call: TRBJ2-7
d_call: NA
cdr3_length: 14
v_call: TRBV7-9
clone_size: NA
cdr3_nt: TGTGCCAGCAGCCCGATTTTACCAAACTACGAGCAGTACTTC
cdr3_aa: CASSPILPNYEQYF

j_call: TRBJ1-5
d_call: NA
cdr3_length: 14
v_call: TRBV15
clone_size: NA
cdr3_nt: TGTGCCACCAGCAGGACCGATTTTAATCAGCCCCAGCATTTT
cdr3_aa: CATSRTDFNQPQHF

j_call: TRBJ2-3
d_call: TRBD2
cdr3_length: 15
v_call: TRBV27
clone_size: NA
cdr3_nt: TGTGCCAGCAGTTTAGGCGGGAGGCTTACAGATACGCAGTATTTT
cdr3_aa: CASSLGGRLTDTQYF

j_call: TRBJ2-1
d_call: TRBD2
cdr3_length: 15
v_call: TRBV6-1
clone_size: NA
cdr3_nt: TGTGCCAGCAGTTTACTAGCGGGAGGGTACAATGAGCAGTTCTTC
cdr3_aa: CASSLLAGGYNEQFF

j_call: TRBJ2-7
d_call: NA
cdr3_length: 17
v_call: TRBV9
clone_size: NA
cdr3_nt: TGTGCCAGCAGCGTAGGCCTTAGCGGAAGGAGCTCCTACGAGCAGTACTTC
cdr3_aa: CASSVGLSGRSSYEQYF

j_call: TRBJ2-1
d_call: NA
cdr3_length: 16
v_call: TRBV7-2
clone_size: NA
cdr3_nt: TGTGCCAGCAGCCTAGCAGTCGGGGCATCCTACAATGAGCAGTTCTTC
cdr3_aa: CASSLAVGASYNEQFF

j_call: TRBJ1-2
d_call: TRBD1
cdr3_length: 15
v_call: TRBV7-9
clone_size: NA
cdr3_nt: TGTGCCAGCAGCTTTAGCTCCGGGACAGTCTATGGCTACACCTTC
cdr3_aa: CASSFSSGTVYGYTF

j_call: TRBJ2-7
d_call: NA
cdr3_length: 16
v_call: TRBV5-4
clone_size: NA
cdr3_nt: TGTGCCAGCAGCTTGGGTCTCCGGGAGTGGTCCTACGAGCAGTACTTC
cdr3_aa: CASSLGLREWSYEQYF

j_call: TRBJ1-3
d_call: NA
cdr3_length: 14
v_call: TRBV27
clone_size: NA
cdr3_nt: TGTGCCAGCAGTTACAGGGCTGACGGAAACACCATATATTTT
cdr3_aa: CASSYRADGNTIYF